These T cell receptor beta chains were read from a single sample in a study of shared clonotypes between healthy human individuals. TCRdb's table, derived via immunoSEQ multiplex PCR, lists solely in-frame clones and lacks some. Among about 2 million clones, around 95% were seen once, and the ten largest hold under 0.15%. Sequencing input: naive CD4+ T cells sorted from blood. These receptor sequences come from a man aged 18 to 35 in good health. Each CDR3 is given with its conserved first and last residue. D genes are given only for firm matches. Only some rows state a clone size, as once, few, many or a class for expanded clones.

TRBD1 | TRBJ1-5 | TRBV7-9 | NA | CASSLAPPGQGWSNQPQHF | TGTGCCAGCAGCTTAGCCCCTCCGGGACAGGGTTGGAGCAATCAGCCCCAGCATTTT
NA | TRBJ2-7 | TRBV7-6 | NA | CASSSILATTAFYEQYF | TGTGCCAGCAGCTCCATCCTCGCCACGACAGCCTTCTACGAGCAGTACTTC
NA | TRBJ2-7 | TRBV2 | few | CASSALTDEQYF | TGTGCCAGCAGTGCATTAACAGACGAGCAGTACTTC
TRBD2 | TRBJ2-3 | TRBV5-1 | NA | CASSKGLAGGPLTDTQYF | TGCGCCAGCAGCAAGGGACTAGCGGGAGGGCCCCTTACAGATACGCAGTATTTT
NA | TRBJ2-7 | TRBV5-1 | NA | CASSGDGPPYEQYF | TGCGCCAGCAGCGGGGACGGACCTCCCTACGAGCAGTACTTC
NA | TRBJ1-2 | TRBV7-9 | few | CASSLQGPVGGYTF | TGTGCCAGCAGCCTACAGGGCCCCGTCGGGGGCTACACCTTC
NA | TRBJ2-3 | TRBV18 | NA | CASSPLAVTDTQYF | TGTGCCAGCTCACCACTGGCGGTCACAGATACGCAGTATTTT
NA | TRBJ1-1 | TRBV19 | NA | CASSIEDRPAFF | TGTGCCAGTAGTATTGAGGACCGACCAGCTTTCTTT
NA | TRBJ2-3 | TRBV9 | NA | CASSAAPIGSSTQYF | TGTGCCAGCAGCGCCGCCCCGATTGGATCATCGACGCAGTATTTT
TRBD1 | TRBJ2-3 | TRBV6-6 | NA | CASRDGQGATDTQYF | TGTGCCAGCAGGGACGGACAGGGGGCCACAGATACGCAGTATTTT
NA | TRBJ2-7 | TRBV19 | NA | CASRPAGSYEQYF | TGTGCCAGTAGACCGGCGGGTTCCTACGAGCAGTACTTC
NA | TRBJ2-7 | TRBV7-9 | NA | CASSGSRGWYEQYF | TGTGCCAGCAGCGGAAGCAGGGGATGGTACGAGCAGTACTTC
TRBD1 | TRBJ1-5 | TRBV6-6 | NA | CASITGGVNQPQHF | TGTGCCAGCATTACAGGGGGCGTCAATCAGCCCCAGCATTTT
TRBD1 | TRBJ2-4 | TRBV5-4 | NA | CASSDPGGSGKNIQYF | TGTGCCAGCAGCGACCCAGGGGGCAGTGGCAAAAACATTCAGTACTTC
TRBD2 | TRBJ2-1 | TRBV18 | NA | CASSPNRLAGVPYNEQFF | TGTGCCAGCTCACCTAACCGACTAGCGGGAGTTCCCTACAATGAGCAGTTCTTC
NA | TRBJ1-1 | TRBV9 | NA | CASSAGGTLNTEAFF | TGTGCCAGCAGCGCTGGTGGAACCCTGAACACTGAAGCTTTCTTT
NA | TRBJ1-6 | TRBV5-1 | NA | CASTTRGEGSPLHF | TGCGCCAGCACCACTCGGGGGGAAGGTTCACCCCTCCACTTT
NA | TRBJ1-2 | TRBV18 | NA | CASSPGDYLGGYTF | TGTGCCAGCTCACCCGGAGACTATCTCGGTGGCTACACCTTC
NA | TRBJ2-2 | TRBV7-8 | NA | CASSLGYLGGTGELFF | TGTGCCAGCAGCTTAGGATACCTAGGGGGAACCGGGGAGCTGTTTTTT
TRBD2 | TRBJ2-2 | TRBV7-9 | once | CASSPPSGGDTGELFF | TGTGCCAGCAGCCCGCCCTCGGGAGGGGACACCGGGGAGCTGTTTTTT
NA | TRBJ1-2 | TRBV12-5 | NA | CASGLVRGYTF | TGTGCTAGTGGTTTAGTCCGCGGCTACACCTTC
NA | TRBJ1-5 | TRBV18 | NA | CASSPGGGSNQPQHF | TGTGCCAGCTCACCAGGGGGGGGGAGCAATCAGCCCCAGCATTTT